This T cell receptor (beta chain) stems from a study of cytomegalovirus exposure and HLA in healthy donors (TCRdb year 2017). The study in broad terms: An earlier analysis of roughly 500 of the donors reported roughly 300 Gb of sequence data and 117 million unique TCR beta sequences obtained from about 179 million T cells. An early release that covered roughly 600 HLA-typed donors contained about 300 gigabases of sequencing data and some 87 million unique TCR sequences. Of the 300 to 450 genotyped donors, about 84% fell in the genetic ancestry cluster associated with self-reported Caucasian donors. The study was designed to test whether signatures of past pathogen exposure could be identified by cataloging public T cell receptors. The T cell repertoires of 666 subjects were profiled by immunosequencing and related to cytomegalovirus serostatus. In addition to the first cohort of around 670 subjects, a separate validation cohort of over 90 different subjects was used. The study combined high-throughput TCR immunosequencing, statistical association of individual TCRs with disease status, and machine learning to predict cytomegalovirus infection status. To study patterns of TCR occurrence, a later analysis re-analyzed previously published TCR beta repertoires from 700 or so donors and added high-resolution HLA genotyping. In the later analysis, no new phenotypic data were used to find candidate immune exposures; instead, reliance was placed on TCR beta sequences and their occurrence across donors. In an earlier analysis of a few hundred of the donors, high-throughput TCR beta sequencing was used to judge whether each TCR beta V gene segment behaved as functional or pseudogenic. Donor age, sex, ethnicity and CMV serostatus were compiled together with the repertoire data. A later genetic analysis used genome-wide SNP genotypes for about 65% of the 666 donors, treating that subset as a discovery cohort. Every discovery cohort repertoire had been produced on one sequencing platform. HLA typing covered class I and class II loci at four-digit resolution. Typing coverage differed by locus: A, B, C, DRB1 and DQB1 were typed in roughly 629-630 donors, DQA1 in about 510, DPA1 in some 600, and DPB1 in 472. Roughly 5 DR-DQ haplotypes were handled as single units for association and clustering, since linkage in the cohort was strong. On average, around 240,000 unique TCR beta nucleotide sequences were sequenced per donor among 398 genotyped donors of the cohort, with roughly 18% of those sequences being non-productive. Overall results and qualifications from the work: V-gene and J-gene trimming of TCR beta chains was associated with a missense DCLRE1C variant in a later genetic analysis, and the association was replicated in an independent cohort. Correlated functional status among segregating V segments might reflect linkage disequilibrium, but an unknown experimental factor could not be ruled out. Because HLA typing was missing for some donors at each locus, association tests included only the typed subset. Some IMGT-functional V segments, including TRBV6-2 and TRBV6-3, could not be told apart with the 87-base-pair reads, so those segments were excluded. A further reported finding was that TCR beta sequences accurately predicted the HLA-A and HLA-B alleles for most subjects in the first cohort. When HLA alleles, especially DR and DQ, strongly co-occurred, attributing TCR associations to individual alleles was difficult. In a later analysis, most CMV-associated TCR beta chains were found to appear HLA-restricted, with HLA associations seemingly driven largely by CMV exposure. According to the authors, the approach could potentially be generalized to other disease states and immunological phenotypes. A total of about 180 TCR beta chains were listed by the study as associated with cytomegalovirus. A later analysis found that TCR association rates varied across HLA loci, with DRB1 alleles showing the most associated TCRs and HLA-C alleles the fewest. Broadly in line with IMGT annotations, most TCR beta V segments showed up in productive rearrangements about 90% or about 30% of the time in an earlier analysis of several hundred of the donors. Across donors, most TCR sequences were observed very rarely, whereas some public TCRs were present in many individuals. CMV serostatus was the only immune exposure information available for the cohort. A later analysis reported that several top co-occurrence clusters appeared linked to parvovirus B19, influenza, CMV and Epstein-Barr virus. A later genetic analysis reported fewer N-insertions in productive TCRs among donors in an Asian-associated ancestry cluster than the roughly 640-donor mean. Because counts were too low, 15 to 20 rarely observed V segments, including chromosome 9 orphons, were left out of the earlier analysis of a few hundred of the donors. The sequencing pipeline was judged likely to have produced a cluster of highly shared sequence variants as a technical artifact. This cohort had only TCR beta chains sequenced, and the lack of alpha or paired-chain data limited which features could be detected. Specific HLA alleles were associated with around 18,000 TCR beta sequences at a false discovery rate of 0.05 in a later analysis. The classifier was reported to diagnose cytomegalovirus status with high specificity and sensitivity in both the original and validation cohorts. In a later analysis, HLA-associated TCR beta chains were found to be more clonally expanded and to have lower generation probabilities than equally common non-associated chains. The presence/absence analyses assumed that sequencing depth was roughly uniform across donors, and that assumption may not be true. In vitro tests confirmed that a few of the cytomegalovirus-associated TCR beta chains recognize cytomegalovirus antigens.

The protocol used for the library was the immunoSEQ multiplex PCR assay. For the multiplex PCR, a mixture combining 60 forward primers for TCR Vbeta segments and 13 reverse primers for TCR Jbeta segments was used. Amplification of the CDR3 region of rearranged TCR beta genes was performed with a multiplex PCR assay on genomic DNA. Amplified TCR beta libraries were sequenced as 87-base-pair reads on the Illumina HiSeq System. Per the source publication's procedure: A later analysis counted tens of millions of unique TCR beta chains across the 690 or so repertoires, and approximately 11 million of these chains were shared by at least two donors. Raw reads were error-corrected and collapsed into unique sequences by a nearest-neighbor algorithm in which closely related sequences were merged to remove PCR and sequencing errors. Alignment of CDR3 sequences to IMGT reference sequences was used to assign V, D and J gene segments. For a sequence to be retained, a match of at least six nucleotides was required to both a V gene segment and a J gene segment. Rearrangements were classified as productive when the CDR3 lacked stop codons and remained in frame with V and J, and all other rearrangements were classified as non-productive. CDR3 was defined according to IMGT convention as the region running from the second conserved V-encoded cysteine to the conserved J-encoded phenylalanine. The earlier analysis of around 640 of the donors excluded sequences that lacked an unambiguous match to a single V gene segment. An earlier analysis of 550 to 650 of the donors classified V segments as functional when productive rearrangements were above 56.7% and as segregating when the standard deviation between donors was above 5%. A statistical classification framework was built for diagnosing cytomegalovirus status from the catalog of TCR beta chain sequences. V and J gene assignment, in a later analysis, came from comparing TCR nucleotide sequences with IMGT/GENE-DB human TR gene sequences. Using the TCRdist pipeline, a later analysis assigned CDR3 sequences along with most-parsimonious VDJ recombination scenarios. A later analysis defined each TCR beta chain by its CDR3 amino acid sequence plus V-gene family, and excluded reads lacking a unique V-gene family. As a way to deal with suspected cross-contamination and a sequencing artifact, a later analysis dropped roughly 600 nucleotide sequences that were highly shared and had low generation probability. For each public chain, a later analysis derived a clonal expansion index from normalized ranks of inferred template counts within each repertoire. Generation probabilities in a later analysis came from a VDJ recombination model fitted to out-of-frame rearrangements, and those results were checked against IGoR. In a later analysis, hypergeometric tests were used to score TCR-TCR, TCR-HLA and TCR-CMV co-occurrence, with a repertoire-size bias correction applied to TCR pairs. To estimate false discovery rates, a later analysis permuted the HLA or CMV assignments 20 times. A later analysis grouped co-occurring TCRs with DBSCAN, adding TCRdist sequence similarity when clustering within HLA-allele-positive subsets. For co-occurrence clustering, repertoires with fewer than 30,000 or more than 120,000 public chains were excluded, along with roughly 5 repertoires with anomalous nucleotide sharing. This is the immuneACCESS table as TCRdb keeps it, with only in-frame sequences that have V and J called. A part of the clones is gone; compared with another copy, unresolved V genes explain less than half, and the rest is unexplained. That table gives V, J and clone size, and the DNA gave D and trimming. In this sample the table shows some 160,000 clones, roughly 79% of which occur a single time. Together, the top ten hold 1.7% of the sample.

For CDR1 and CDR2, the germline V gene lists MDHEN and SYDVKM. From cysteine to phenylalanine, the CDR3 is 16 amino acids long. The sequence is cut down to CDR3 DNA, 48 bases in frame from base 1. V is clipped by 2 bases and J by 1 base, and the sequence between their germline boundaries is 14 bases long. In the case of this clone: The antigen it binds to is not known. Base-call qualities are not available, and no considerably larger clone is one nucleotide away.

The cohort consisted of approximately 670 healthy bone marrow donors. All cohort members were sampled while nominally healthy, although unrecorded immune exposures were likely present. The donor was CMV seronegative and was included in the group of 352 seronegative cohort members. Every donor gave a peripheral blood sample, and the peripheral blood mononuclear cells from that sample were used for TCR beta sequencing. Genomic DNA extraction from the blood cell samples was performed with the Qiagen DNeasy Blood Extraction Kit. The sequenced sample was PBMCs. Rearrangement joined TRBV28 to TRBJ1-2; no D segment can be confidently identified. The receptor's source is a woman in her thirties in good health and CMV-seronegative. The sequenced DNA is TGTGCCAGCAGTTTACGGAACCCCACAGTTAACTATGGCTACACCTTC. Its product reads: CASSLRNPTVNYGYTF.